In this sample, the clone carrying this TCR beta chain turned up a few times. The record originates from a study of cytomegalovirus exposure and HLA in healthy donors. PCR primers comprised 60 Vbeta and 13 Jbeta primers. TCRdb's table, derived via immunoSEQ multiplex PCR, lists solely in-frame clones and lacks some. Of approximately 150,000 clones listed, approximately 71% were seen once; the top ten hold about 1.3%. The V gene end was trimmed by 2 bases and the J gene end by 2 bases; junction bases not matched to a gene: 9. Germline V gene lookup returns CDR1 SGHTA and CDR2 FQGNSA. The CDR3 covers 17 residues.

The TCR comes from a man aged 50 to 60 in good health and CMV-seronegative. The chain joins TRBV7-2 to TRBJ1-3, with TRBD1 identical over 7 bases. Sequenced sample: PBMCs. The CDR3 sequence is CASSLYGTASTGNTIYF. The CDR3 nucleotides read TGTGCCAGCAGCTTATACGGGACAGCTTCTACTGGAAACACCATATATTTT.